These 5 T cell receptor beta chains were sequenced from one sample in a study of shared clonotypes between healthy human individuals. Method: immunoSEQ multiplex PCR; TCRdb's copy keeps in-frame clones and lacks some. The sample comprises fewer than 1.4 million clones, around three quarters of which are singletons, and 0.55% to 0.7% rests with the top ten. Sequenced input: memory CD4+ T cells from PBMCs. The sample's subset: CD45RA-negative fraction. These receptors were collected from a man aged 18 to 29 in good health. Some clones in this sample may be carry-over from other donors' samples.

The chain combines TRBV29-1 with TRBJ2-3; TRBD2 aligns across 7 bases. Germline-derived CDR1 and CDR2 are SQVTM and ANQGSEA. V shed 4 bases and J 6 bases; nucleotides not matched to a gene: 4. This CDR3 is 12 amino acids long. The CDR3 DNA follows: TGCAGCGTTGTTGCGGGAGTGGATACGCAGTATTTT. Its translation is CSVVAGVDTQYF.

The chain recombines TRBV7-2 with TRBJ2-2, with D tentatively TRBD2 (5 bases). The germline V gene encodes CDR1 SGHTA and CDR2 FQGNSA. This CDR3 region has 14 residues. V lost 5 bases and J 7 bases, leaving 14 bases between the germline ends. DNA of the CDR3: TGTGCCAGCAGCCTGCTTGGACTTAGCGGGGAGCTGTTTTTT. Translating it yields CASSLLGLSGELFF.

This clone was counted once. The chain joins TRBV4-3 to TRBJ2-1; 9 nucleotides agree with TRBD2. There are 15 residues in the CDR3. Germline-derived CDR1 and CDR2 are LGHNA and YSLEER. V lost 4 bases to trimming and J lost 2 bases; unmatched junction nucleotides: 3. CDR3 in DNA: TGCGCCAGCAGCCCACTAGCGGGCACCTACAATGAGCAGTTCTTC. Translated: CASSPLAGTYNEQFF.

The V call is TRBV6-5, the J call TRBJ1-1; 8 bases map to TRBD1. The CDR3 spans 16 residues. V lost 2 bases, J lost 2 bases, and 7 bases stayed unmatched. Germline loops: CDR1 MNHEY, CDR2 SVGAGI. CDR3 loop: CASSYTGGPLNTEAFF. Written as DNA, the CDR3 is TGTGCCAGCAGTTACACAGGGGGACCTTTAAACACTGAAGCTTTCTTT.

With regard to this clone: The sample carries other DNA sequences with the same CDR3. The chain's CDR3 is CASSSGSTDTQYF. The CDR3 nucleotides are TGTGCCAGTTCTAGCGGGAGCACAGATACGCAGTATTTT. J is TRBJ2-3 and V is TRBV28; 8 bases are shared with TRBD2. The V and J ends lost 9 bases and 0 bases, in that order; junction bases with no gene match: 2. CDR3 length: 13 amino acids. Germline V lookup: CDR1 MDHEN, CDR2 SYDVKM.